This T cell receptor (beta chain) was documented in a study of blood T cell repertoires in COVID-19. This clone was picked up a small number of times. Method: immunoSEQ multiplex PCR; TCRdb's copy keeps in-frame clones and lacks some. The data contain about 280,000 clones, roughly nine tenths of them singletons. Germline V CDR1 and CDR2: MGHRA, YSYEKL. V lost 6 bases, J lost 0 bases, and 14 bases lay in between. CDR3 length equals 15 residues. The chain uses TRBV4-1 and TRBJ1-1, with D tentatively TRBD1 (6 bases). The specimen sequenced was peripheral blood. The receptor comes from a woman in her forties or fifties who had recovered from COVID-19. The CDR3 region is CASRGPGQLNTEAFF. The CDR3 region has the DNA TGCGCCAGCAGGGGGCCGGGACAACTGAACACTGAAGCTTTCTTT.